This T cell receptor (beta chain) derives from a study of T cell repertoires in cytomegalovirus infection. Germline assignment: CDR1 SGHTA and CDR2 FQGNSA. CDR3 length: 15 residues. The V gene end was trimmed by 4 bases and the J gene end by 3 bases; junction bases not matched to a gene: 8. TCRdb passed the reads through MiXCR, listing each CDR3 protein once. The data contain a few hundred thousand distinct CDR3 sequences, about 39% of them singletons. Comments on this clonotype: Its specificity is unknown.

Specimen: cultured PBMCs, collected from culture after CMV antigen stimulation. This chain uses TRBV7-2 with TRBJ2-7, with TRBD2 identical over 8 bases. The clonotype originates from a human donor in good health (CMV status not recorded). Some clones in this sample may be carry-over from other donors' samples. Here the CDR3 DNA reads TGTGCCAGCAGCTGGAAATCGGGGGGGGTCTACGAGCAGTACTTC. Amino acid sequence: CASSWKSGGVYEQYF.